The 19 T cell receptor beta chains below all came from one sample that was sequenced in a study of blood T cell repertoires in COVID-19. TCRdb's copy holds only in-frame clones and misses some; the assay was immunoSEQ multiplex PCR. The table shows over 100,000 clones, with 75% to 90% occurring only once. What was sequenced was peripheral blood. These receptors originate from an older woman with acute or convalescent COVID-19.

The rearrangement uses TRBV7-9 and TRBJ2-3; possibly TRBD2 for D (5 bases). The CDR3 runs 13 residues. CDR1 and CDR2 (germline): SEHNR, FQNEAQ (reference sequence). V shed 8 bases and J shed 2 bases, with 11 bases lying between them. The CDR3 loop reads CASEGGNTDTQYF. DNA for the CDR3: TGTGCCAGCGAGGGCGGAAACACAGATACGCAGTATTTT.

The chain joins TRBV4-1 to TRBJ1-2; D is possibly TRBD1 (5 bases). The CDR3 extends over 15 amino acids. Per germline, CDR1 MGHRA and CDR2 YSYEKL. V was pared by 1 base and J by 4 bases, with 13 bases between. For the CDR3, the DNA is TGCGCCAGCAGCCAAGGGGGCCCCGGCTTCTATGGCTACACCTTC. The encoded protein is CASSQGGPGFYGYTF.

V usage is TRBV5-1 and J usage is TRBJ1-5; D gene uncertain. This CDR3 spans 14 amino acids. Germline V gene sequence: CDR1 SGHRS, CDR2 YFSETQ. Between the trimmed V and J ends, which lost 0 bases and 6 bases, there was a span of 10 bases. The CDR3 reads CASSLDGGSQPQHF. For the CDR3, the DNA is TGCGCCAGCAGCTTGGACGGAGGAAGTCAGCCCCAGCATTTT.

This sequence joins TRBV3-1 (or the pseudogene TRBV3-2) and TRBJ1-3, with a weak D call TRBD1 (6 bases). Trimming cost V 2 bases and J 0 bases, with 14 bases left between them. Germline V gene sequence: CDR1 LGHDT, CDR2 YNNKEL (reference sequence). The CDR3 runs to 17 residues. The CDR3 spells CASSQNVQGPSGNTIYF. In nucleotides, the CDR3 is TGTGCCAGCAGCCAAAACGTACAGGGCCCCTCTGGAAACACCATATATTTT.

The rearrangement joins TRBV18 to TRBJ2-1; D may be TRBD2 (5 bases). Germline assignment: CDR1 KGHSH and CDR2 LQKENI. With 1 base removed from V and 5 bases from J, the gap between germline ends came to 24 bases. The CDR3 length is 19 residues. The CDR3 DNA reads as TGTGCCAGCTCACCACGTTCCGAGGCGGGCCCAGGCGCGGACAATGAGCAGTTCTTC. Amino acids: CASSPRSEAGPGADNEQFF. Full variable domain (remainder filled in from reference TRBV18 and TRBJ2-1): NAGVMQNPRHLVRRRGQEARLRCSPMKGHSHVYWYRQLPEEGLKFMVYLQKENIIDESGMPKERFSAEFPKEGPSILRIQQVVRGDSAAYFCASSPRSEAGPGADNEQFFGPGTRLTVL.

The V and J genes are TRBV19 and TRBJ1-5; no reliable D call. The V gene lost 1 base and the J gene lost 2 bases, with 9 bases spanning the gap. Germline assignment: CDR1 LNHDA and CDR2 SQIVND (reference sequence). CDR3 size: 15 residues. CDR3 sequence (DNA): TGTGCCAGTAGTATAGGAGGGCAGCGCAATCAGCCCCAGCATTTT. Amino acid sequence: CASSIGGQRNQPQHF.

J is TRBJ2-7 and V is TRBV15; D remains ambiguous. Trimming took off 0 bases at V and 6 bases at J, with 12 bases between the two ends. The CDR3 is 14 residues long. Germline-derived CDR1 and CDR2 are LNHNV and YYDKDF (reference sequence). The DNA of the CDR3 is TGTGCCACCAGCAGAGATGCGGCATTCGGCGAGCAGTACTTC. This gives the protein CATSRDAAFGEQYF.

The count of this clone is one. The chain is built from TRBV19 and TRBJ2-1, with TRBD2 matching over 12 bases. The germline V gene has CDR1 LNHDA and CDR2 SQIVND (reference sequence). Trimming took 1 base from V and 9 from J; bases not matched to a gene: 19. CDR3 length equals 20 residues. CDR3 DNA: TGTGCCAGTAGTATAGTCTTGGTGGCTGAACTAGCGGGAGGTTTAGGTGAGCAGTTCTTC. The encoded protein is CASSIVLVAELAGGLGEQFF.

The rearrangement joins TRBV4-3 to TRBJ2-3; TRBD2 matches 10 bases. Germline V gene lookup returns CDR1 LGHNA and CDR2 YSLEER. Unmatched junction bases numbered 4, after V lost 1 base and J lost 3 bases. The CDR3 length is 16 residues. The CDR3 DNA sequence: TGCGCCAGCAGCCAAGGGTCTAGCGGGAGTACAGATACGCAGTATTTT. Encoded protein: CASSQGSSGSTDTQYF.

The gene calls are TRBV7-8 and TRBJ2-3; 15 positions agree with TRBD2. Trimming removed 5 bases from V and 6 bases from J; junction bases left unmatched: 3. CDR1 is SGHVS and CDR2 is FQNEAQ in the germline V gene. This CDR3 is 15 amino acids long. Here the CDR3 DNA reads TGTGCCAGCAGCAAAGGACTAGCGGGGGGGGATACGCAGTATTTT. Its protein product is CASSKGLAGGDTQYF.

The J gene is TRBJ2-7, the V gene TRBV18; the match to TRBD2 covers 11 bases. The V and J ends lost 6 bases and 6 bases, in that order; junction bases with no gene match: 7. Germline loops: CDR1 KGHSH, CDR2 LQKENI. The CDR3 is 14 residues long. The CDR3 region has the DNA TGTGCCAGCTCTAGCGGGACTAGCGGCCTCGAGCAGTACTTC. Translation gives CASSSGTSGLEQYF.

There are a few counts of this clone. V and J are TRBV24-1 and TRBJ1-6; D unclear. CDR1 is KGHDR, CDR2 SFDVKD, per germline. V lost 7 bases, J lost 9 bases, and 12 bases lay in between. The CDR3 has 13 amino acids. CDR3 sequence (DNA): TGTGCCACCAGGGCTACAGCGGTTTCACCCCTCCACTTT. Protein product: CATRATAVSPLHF.

The chain links TRBV11-2 to TRBJ2-2, with D unclear. V was pared by 6 bases and J by 3 bases, with 11 bases between. CDR3 size: 14 residues. Germline values: CDR1 SGHAT, CDR2 FQNNGV. CDR3 nucleotide sequence: TGTGCCAGCAGTTGGCTTACAGACACCGGGGAGCTGTTTTTT. Protein: CASSWLTDTGELFF. Together with reference TRBV11-2 and TRBJ2-2, the CDR3 gives the full variable domain: EAGVAQSPRYKIIEKRQSVAFWCNPISGHATLYWYQQILGQGPKLLIQFQNNGVVDDSQLPKDRFSAERLKGVDSTLKIQPAKLEDSAVYLCASSWLTDTGELFFGEGSRLTVL.

This rearrangement joins TRBV18 to TRBJ1-3; D gene uncertain. Trimming removed 3 bases at V and 3 bases at J, with 12 bases between. CDR3 length equals 15 residues. The V gene's germline CDR1 is KGHSH and CDR2 LQKENI. The CDR3 nucleotides are TGTGCCAGCTCACCTACGGAGGACCTTGGAAACACCATATATTTT. It is translated as CASSPTEDLGNTIYF.

The J gene is TRBJ1-1, the V gene TRBV18; no firm D call. The CDR3 contains 14 residues. CDR1 and CDR2 (germline): KGHSH, LQKENI. With 2 bases removed from V and 1 base from J, the gap between germline ends came to 8 bases. The CDR3 region is CASSPGHPNTEAFF. The CDR3 region has the DNA TGTGCCAGCTCACCAGGGCACCCGAACACTGAAGCTTTCTTT.

V is TRBV28 and J is TRBJ1-2; D gene ambiguous. The CDR3 is 13 amino acids. CDR1 and CDR2 from the germline V gene are MDHEN and SYDVKM. V was cut by 3 bases and J by 0 bases, with 5 bases left in between. CDR3 amino acids: CASSFIPNYGYTF. The CDR3 DNA follows: TGTGCCAGCAGTTTTATTCCTAACTATGGCTACACCTTC.

The chain has TRBV6-2 or TRBV6-3 and TRBJ2-7; 10 positions agree with TRBD2. The CDR3 consists of 15 residues. The J segment lost 2 bases and the V segment lost 6 bases, leaving 7 bases of the junction unmatched. Germline-derived CDR1 and CDR2 are MNHEY and SVGEGT. CDR3 nucleotide sequence: TGTGCCAGCAGCAAGAAAGCGGGAGGGACCTACGAGCAGTACTTC. Translating gives CASSKKAGGTYEQYF.

V and J are TRBV4-1 and TRBJ2-7, with a weak D call TRBD2 (6 bases). CDR1 and CDR2 from the germline V gene are MGHRA and YSYEKL. V was clipped by 0 bases and J by 2 bases, with 11 bases between them. CDR3 length: 15 amino acids. The CDR3 DNA sequence: TGCGCCAGCAGCCAAGATAACGGGGGAACCTACGAGCAGTACTTC. Its protein product is CASSQDNGGTYEQYF.

This chain joins TRBV5-4 and TRBJ1-4; no clear D gene. V lost 4 bases and J lost 0, with 7 bases in between. The CDR3 spans 14 residues. CDR1 is SGHNT and CDR2 is YYREEE in the germline V gene (reference sequence). The CDR3: CASSPTATNEKLFF. The CDR3 bases are TGTGCCAGCAGCCCTACCGCAACTAATGAAAAACTGTTTTTT.